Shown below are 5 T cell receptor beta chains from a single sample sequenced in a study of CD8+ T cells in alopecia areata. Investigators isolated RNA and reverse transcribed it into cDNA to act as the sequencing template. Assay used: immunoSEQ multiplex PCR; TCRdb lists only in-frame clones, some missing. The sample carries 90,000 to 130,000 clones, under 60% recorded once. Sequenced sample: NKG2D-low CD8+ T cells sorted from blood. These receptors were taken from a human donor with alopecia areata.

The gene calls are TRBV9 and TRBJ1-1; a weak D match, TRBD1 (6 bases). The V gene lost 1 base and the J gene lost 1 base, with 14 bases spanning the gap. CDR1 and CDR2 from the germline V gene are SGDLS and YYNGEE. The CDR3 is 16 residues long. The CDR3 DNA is TGTGCCAGCAGCGTAAAAGACAGGTTGGCGAACACTGAAGCTTTCTTT. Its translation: CASSVKDRLANTEAFF.

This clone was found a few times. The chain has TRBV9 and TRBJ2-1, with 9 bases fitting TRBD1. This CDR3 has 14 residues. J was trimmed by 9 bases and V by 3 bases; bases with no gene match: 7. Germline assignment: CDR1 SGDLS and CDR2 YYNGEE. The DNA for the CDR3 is TGTGCCAGCAGCGCGGCGGGGACAGGGATTGAGCAGTTCTTC. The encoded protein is CASSAAGTGIEQFF. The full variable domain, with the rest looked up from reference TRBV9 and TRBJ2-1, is DSGVTQTPKHLITATGQRVTLRCSPRSGDLSVYWYQQSLDQGLQFLIQYYNGEERAKGNILERFSAQQFPDLHSELNLSSLELGDSALYFCASSAAGTGIEQFFGPGTRLTVL.

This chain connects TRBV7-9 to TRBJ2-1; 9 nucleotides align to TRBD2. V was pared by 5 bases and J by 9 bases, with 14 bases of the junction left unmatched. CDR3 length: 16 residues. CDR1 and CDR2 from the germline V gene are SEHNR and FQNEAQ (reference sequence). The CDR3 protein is CASSPEDSGSRLEQFF. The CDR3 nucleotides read TGTGCCAGCAGCCCGGAGGATAGCGGGAGTCGTCTTGAGCAGTTCTTC.

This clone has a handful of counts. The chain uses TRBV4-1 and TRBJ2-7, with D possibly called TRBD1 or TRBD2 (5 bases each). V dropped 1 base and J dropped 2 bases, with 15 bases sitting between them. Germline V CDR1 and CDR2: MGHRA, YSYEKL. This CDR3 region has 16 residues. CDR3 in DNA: TGCGCCAGCAGCCAAGCTGATGGGACGCTTGCCTACGAGCAGTACTTC. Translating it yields CASSQADGTLAYEQYF.

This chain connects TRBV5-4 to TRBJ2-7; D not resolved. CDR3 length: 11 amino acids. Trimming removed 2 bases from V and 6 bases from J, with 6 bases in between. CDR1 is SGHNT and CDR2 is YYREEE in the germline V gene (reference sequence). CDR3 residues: CASSLGREQYF. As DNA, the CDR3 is TGTGCCAGCAGCTTAGGTCGCGAGCAGTACTTC. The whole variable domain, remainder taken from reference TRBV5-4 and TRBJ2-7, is ETGVTQSPTHLIKTRGQQVTLRCSSQSGHNTVSWYQQALGQGPQFIFQYYREEENGRGNFPPRFSGLQFPNYSSELNVNALELDDSALYLCASSLGREQYFGPGTRLTVT.